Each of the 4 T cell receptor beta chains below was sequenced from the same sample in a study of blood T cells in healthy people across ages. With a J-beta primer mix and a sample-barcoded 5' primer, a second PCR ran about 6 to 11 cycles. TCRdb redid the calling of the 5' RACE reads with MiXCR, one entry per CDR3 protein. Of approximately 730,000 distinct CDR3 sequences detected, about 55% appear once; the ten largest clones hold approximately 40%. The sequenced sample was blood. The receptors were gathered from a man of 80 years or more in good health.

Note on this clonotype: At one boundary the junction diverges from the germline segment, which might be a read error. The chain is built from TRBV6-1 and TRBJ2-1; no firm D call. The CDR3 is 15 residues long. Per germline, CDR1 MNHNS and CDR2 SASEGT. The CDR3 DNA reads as TGTGCCGGCAGTGGCAGGTCGGTCTCCTACAATGAGCAGTTCTTC. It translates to CAGSGRSVSYNEQFF.

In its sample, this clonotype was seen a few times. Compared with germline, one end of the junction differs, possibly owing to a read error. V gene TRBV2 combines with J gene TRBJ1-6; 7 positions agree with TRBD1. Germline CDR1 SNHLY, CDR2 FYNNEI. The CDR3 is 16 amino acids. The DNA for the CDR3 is TGTGCCAGCAGGGAAGACAGGGCGCCTCAGAATTCACCCCTCCACTTT. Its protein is CASREDRAPQNSPLHF.

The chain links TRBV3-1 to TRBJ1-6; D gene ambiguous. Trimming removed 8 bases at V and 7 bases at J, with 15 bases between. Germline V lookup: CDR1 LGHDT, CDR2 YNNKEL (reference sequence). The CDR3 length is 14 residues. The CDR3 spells CASATRAGNSPLHF. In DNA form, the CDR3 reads TGTGCCAGCGCCACGAGGGCAGGAAATTCACCCCTCCACTTT.

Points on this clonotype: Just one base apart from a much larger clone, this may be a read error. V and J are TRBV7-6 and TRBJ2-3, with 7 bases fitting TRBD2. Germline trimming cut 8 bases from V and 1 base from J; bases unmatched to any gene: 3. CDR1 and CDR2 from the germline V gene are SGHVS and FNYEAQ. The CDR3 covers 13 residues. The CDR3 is CASRRGGTDTQYF. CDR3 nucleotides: TGTGCCAGCCGTCGGGGGGGCACAGATACGCAGTATTTT. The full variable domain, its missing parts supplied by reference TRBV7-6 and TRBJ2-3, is GAGVSQSPRYKVTKRGQDVALRCDPISGHVSLYWYRQALGQGPEFLTYFNYEAQQDKSGLPNDRFSAERPEGSISTLTIQRTEQRDSAMYRCASRRGGTDTQYFGPGTRLTVL.